In its sample, the clone carrying this T cell receptor beta chain was seen a few times. Its antigen is not identified. These data are taken from a study of OX40 agonist ivuxolimab in advanced cancers. Study conclusions and caveats: Expanded clones were, on average, more numerous in CD8+ T cells than in CD4+. It was also the case that some nonresponders had low normalized T-cell clonal expansion.

CDR1 is MNHNY, CDR2 SVGAGI, per germline (reference sequence). The CDR3 length is 15 residues. V lost 7 bases, J lost 6 bases, and 21 bases lay in between. Libraries were prepared by immunoSEQ multiplex PCR; TCRdb keeps only in-frame clonotypes and omits some of them. The sample consists of tens of thousands of clones, about 86% of them appearing once. The chain joins TRBV6-6 to TRBJ1-2; weak D call: TRBD1 (5 bases). The specimen comprised CD4+ or CD8+ T cells sorted from blood, sampled in a trial of the OX40 agonist ivuxolimab. This sequence was found in an adult with an advanced solid tumor such as melanoma, head and neck, liver or kidney cancer. In nucleotides, the CDR3 is TGTGCCAGCATGAAGAAATGGGGGAGAGCGGATGGCTACACCTTC. It is translated as CASMKKWGRADGYTF.